The 21 T cell receptor beta chains below were found in one sample sequenced in a study of blood T cell repertoires in COVID-19. Assay: immunoSEQ multiplex PCR; the TCRdb copy retains only in-frame clones and omits some. Here the sample spans under 30,000 clones, roughly nine tenths being singletons. The sequenced sample consisted of peripheral blood. The receptors derive from a human donor with active COVID-19. The donor label of this sample is uncertain.

V gene TRBV6-5 combines with J gene TRBJ2-7; D is undetermined. Trimming stripped 8 bases from V and 1 base from J, with 6 bases between. Germline CDR1 reads MNHEY; CDR2 reads SVGAGI. This CDR3 has 11 amino acids. CDR3 bases: TGTGCCAGCGACGGGTCCTACGAGCAGTACTTC. It codes for CASDGSYEQYF.

The genes are TRBV19 and TRBJ1-1; no definite D call. Trimming stripped 3 bases from V and 0 bases from J, with 8 bases between. Germline lookup yields CDR1 LNHDA and CDR2 SQIVND (reference sequence). There are 14 residues in the CDR3. The CDR3 region is CASSMLEMNTEAFF. CDR3 nucleotide sequence: TGTGCCAGTAGTATGCTGGAGATGAACACTGAAGCTTTCTTT.

The CDR3, as DNA: TGTGCCAGCAGTGAGTTAAGGGGCCCCGGGGAGCTGTTTTTT. Amino acids: CASSELRGPGELFF. This chain uses TRBV2 with TRBJ2-2, with a weak D call TRBD1 (5 bases). CDR1 SNHLY and CDR2 FYNNEI come from the germline V gene. The germline V and J ends were trimmed by 3 bases and 6 bases, with 11 bases remaining between them. This CDR3 comprises 14 residues.

Notes on this clone: Other DNA sequences in the sample encode the same CDR3. The rearrangement links TRBV12-3 or TRBV12-4 to TRBJ2-3; no reliable D call. V lost 5 bases, J lost 3 bases, and 3 bases lay in between. The CDR3 consists of 11 residues. CDR3 DNA sequence: TGTGCCAGCAGTCTTACAGATACGCAGTATTTT. Its protein is CASSLTDTQYF.

The gene calls are TRBV3-1 (or the pseudogene TRBV3-2) and TRBJ1-2, with 8 bases matching TRBD1. J lost 4 bases, V lost 4 bases, and 8 bases had no gene match. Germline loops: CDR1 LGHDT, CDR2 YNNKEL (reference sequence). The CDR3 totals 15 residues. DNA for the CDR3: TGTGCCAGCAGCCCGGAGGACAGGGCGATCTATGGCTACACCTTC. Amino acid sequence: CASSPEDRAIYGYTF.

CDR3 in DNA: TGTGCCAGCAGCTTATTTGACAGGGGCACAAATTCACCCCTCCACTTT. Amino acids: CASSLFDRGTNSPLHF. The chain recombines TRBV7-8 with TRBJ1-6, with 8 positions matching TRBD1. Trimming at V came to 2 bases and at J to 7 bases, leaving 7 bases not matched to a gene. CDR3 length: 16 residues. In germline, CDR1 is SGHVS, CDR2 FQNEAQ. Looking up the rest from reference TRBV7-8 and TRBJ1-6 gives the full variable domain: GAGVSQSPRYKVAKRGQDVALRCDPISGHVSLFWYQQALGQGPEFLTYFQNEAQLDKSGLPSDRFFAERPEGSVSTLKIQRTQQEDSAVYLCASSLFDRGTNSPLHFGNGTRLTVT.

The chain uses TRBV5-6 and TRBJ1-2; 8 bases are a match to TRBD1. Germline V lookup: CDR1 SGHDT, CDR2 YYEEEE. J lost 8 bases, V lost 4 bases, and 4 bases had no gene match. The CDR3 has 12 residues. This chain's CDR3 is CASSEDREGYTF. The CDR3, as DNA: TGTGCCAGCAGCGAGGACAGGGAAGGCTACACCTTC.

The chain employs TRBV4-2 and TRBJ2-1, with a tentative D call TRBD2 (6 bases). Trimming left V 0 bases short and J 7 bases short, with 13 bases between. CDR1 is LGHNA and CDR2 is YNFKEQ in the germline V gene. The CDR3 is 15 residues long. The CDR3 DNA reads TGTGCCAGCAGCCAAGAACAAGCTAGCGTGAATGAGCAGTTCTTC. As protein: CASSQEQASVNEQFF.

This chain connects TRBV29-1 to TRBJ1-1; tentatively, D is TRBD1 (6 bases). The length of the CDR3 is 12 residues. V was cut by 7 bases and J by 5 bases, with 14 bases left in between. The V gene's germline CDR1 is SQVTM and CDR2 ANQGSEA. CDR3 DNA sequence: TGCAGCGGATATACAGGGAATACTGAAGCTTTCTTT. Its protein product is CSGYTGNTEAFF.

V usage is TRBV5-6 and J usage is TRBJ2-2; 9 bases align to TRBD2. CDR1 SGHDT and CDR2 YYEEEE come from the germline V gene. There are 16 residues in the CDR3. Losses at the gene ends were 4 bases for V and 5 bases for J; bases not matched to a gene: 9. In DNA form, the CDR3 reads TGTGCCAGCAGCCTCCAGCGGGGGGCGAGAACCGGGGAGCTGTTTTTT. Translated: CASSLQRGARTGELFF.

This clone was counted a few times. The V gene is TRBV12-3 or TRBV12-4, the J gene TRBJ2-1; D may be TRBD1 (6 bases). The ends were cut back, 6 bases at V and 7 bases at J, with 13 bases in the middle. This CDR3 contains 13 residues. The CDR3, as DNA: TGTGCCAGCAGCCAAGACAGGTCAAATGAGCAGTTCTTC. Translated, it gives CASSQDRSNEQFF.

V gene TRBV4-1 combines with J gene TRBJ2-1, with 14 bases identical to TRBD2. The junction had 2 bases not matched to a gene; V was cut back by 1 base and J by 6 bases. The CDR3 is made up of 16 amino acids. The germline gives CDR1 MGHRA, CDR2 YSYEKL. CDR3 amino acids: CASSQGGTSGGNEQFF. DNA for the CDR3: TGCGCCAGCAGCCAAGGAGGGACTAGCGGGGGCAATGAGCAGTTCTTC.

The chain combines TRBV7-9 with TRBJ2-2; 10 bases are a match to TRBD2. CDR1 is SEHNR, CDR2 FQNEAQ, per germline (reference sequence). The length of the CDR3 is 16 residues. Unmatched junction bases numbered 6, after V lost 4 bases and J lost 4 bases. The CDR3 is CASSSGLAEGTGELFF. The CDR3 nucleotides are TGTGCCAGCAGCTCCGGACTAGCGGAAGGCACCGGGGAGCTGTTTTTT.

The chain uses TRBV9 and TRBJ2-5; 7 positions match TRBD1. V shed 2 bases, J shed 5 bases, and the junction held 12 bases outside the gene matches. The CDR3 runs 16 residues. The germline gives CDR1 SGDLS, CDR2 YYNGEE. CDR3 amino acids: CASSVKGAPEWETQYF. In nucleotides, the CDR3 is TGTGCCAGCAGCGTCAAGGGGGCGCCTGAATGGGAGACCCAGTACTTC.

This chain links TRBV7-9 with TRBJ2-3; 12 positions agree with TRBD2. Germline loops: CDR1 SEHNR, CDR2 FQNEAQ (reference sequence). Trimming at V came to 3 bases and at J to 1 base, leaving 5 bases not matched to a gene. The CDR3 extends over 17 amino acids. The CDR3 region is CASSFLAGGSGTDTQYF. Here the CDR3 DNA reads TGTGCCAGCAGCTTTCTAGCGGGAGGGTCGGGCACAGATACGCAGTATTTT.

The chain links TRBV18 to TRBJ1-5; maybe TRBD1 (6 bases). V gave up 3 bases and J gave up 11 bases, with 20 bases separating them. Germline V gives CDR1 KGHSH, CDR2 LQKENI. The CDR3 totals 15 residues. This chain's CDR3 is CASSPSGTRFVSQHF. In nucleotides, the CDR3 is TGTGCCAGCTCACCTTCCGGGACAAGGTTCGTCTCCCAGCATTTT.

This chain joins TRBV6-5 and TRBJ2-2; D is undetermined. Per the germline V gene, CDR1 is MNHEY and CDR2 is SVGAGI. V lost 0 bases and J lost 0, with 5 bases in between. The CDR3 has 15 residues. CDR3 loop: CASSYSPANTGELFF. CDR3 sequence (DNA): TGTGCCAGCAGTTACTCGCCAGCGAACACCGGGGAGCTGTTTTTT.

This clone was observed a single time. The chain uses TRBV5-1 and TRBJ2-5; TRBD2 matches 8 bases. CDR3 length: 14 residues. V lost 3 bases and J lost 5; bases outside the gene matches: 6. Germline assignment: CDR1 SGHRS and CDR2 YFSETQ. CDR3 residues: CASSSYSGAETQYF. The CDR3 DNA follows: TGCGCCAGCAGCTCCTATAGCGGGGCGGAGACCCAGTACTTC.

The rearrangement joins TRBV9 to TRBJ2-7; TRBD1 is a possible D gene (6 bases). CDR3 size: 16 residues. Germline CDR1 reads SGDLS; CDR2 reads YYNGEE. V was cut by 0 bases and J by 3 bases, with 16 bases left in between. The CDR3 loop is CASSVAPVGQIYEQYF. The CDR3 nucleotides read TGTGCCAGCAGCGTAGCTCCGGTAGGACAGATCTACGAGCAGTACTTC.

The chain couples TRBV3-1 (or the pseudogene TRBV3-2) to TRBJ2-1, with a weak D call TRBD2 (5 bases). Per the germline V gene, CDR1 is LGHDT and CDR2 is YNNKEL (reference sequence). Trimming stripped 1 base from V and 4 bases from J, with 11 bases between. This CDR3 region has 15 residues. CDR3 in DNA: TGTGCCAGCAGCCAAGGGATTGAGGGTTACAATGAGCAGTTCTTC. This encodes CASSQGIEGYNEQFF.

The chain uses TRBV11-2 and TRBJ2-1, with D maybe TRBD1 (6 bases). Germline CDR1 is SGHAT and CDR2 is FQNNGV. This CDR3 is 15 amino acids long. Trimming removed 5 bases at V and 9 bases at J, with 20 bases between. In nucleotides, the CDR3 is TGTGCCAGCAGCCCGTCGGCCGGCAGGGGTAGTGAGCAGTTCTTC. As protein: CASSPSAGRGSEQFF.